One and the same sample provided the 25 T cell receptor beta chains below, sequenced in a study of long-term antiretroviral therapy in people with HIV. Run at survey level, the immunoSEQ assay was version v3.0. Assay used: immunoSEQ multiplex PCR; TCRdb lists only in-frame clones, some missing. Seen here are roughly 6,400 clones, more than 60% observed once, and the top ten hold roughly 15%. Sequenced material: unsorted PBMCs, taken 0.5 years before starting antiretroviral therapy. These TCRs come from a man between 40 and 49 years old with HIV.

The V gene is TRBV5-6, the J gene TRBJ2-2, with a possible D match to TRBD1 (7 bases). Germline assignment: CDR1 SGHDT and CDR2 YYEEEE. V lost 3 bases and J 5 bases, leaving 17 bases between the germline ends. The CDR3 is 16 amino acids. CDR3 amino acids: CASSSPGGSGTGELFF. The DNA of the CDR3 is TGTGCCAGCAGCTCGCCAGGGGGGAGTGGGACCGGGGAGCTGTTTTTT.

This chain uses TRBV29-1 with TRBJ1-3; 8 nucleotides line up with TRBD1. The CDR3 is made up of 13 amino acids. The V and J ends lost 7 bases and 2 bases, in that order; junction bases with no gene match: 4. The V gene's germline CDR1 is SQVTM and CDR2 ANQGSEA. The CDR3 DNA sequence: TGCAGCGCTTGCAGGGGGCCTGGAAACACCATATATTTT. Translated: CSACRGPGNTIYF.

The chain employs TRBV28 and TRBJ2-7; no clear D gene. Per germline, CDR1 MDHEN and CDR2 SYDVKM. Trimming left V 2 bases short and J 2 bases short, with 16 bases between. The CDR3 has 16 amino acids. The DNA for the CDR3 is TGTGCCAGCAGTTTAATGACGGGCCGTTCACCCTACGAGCAGTACTTC. As protein: CASSLMTGRSPYEQYF. Looking up the rest from reference TRBV28 and TRBJ2-7 gives the full variable domain: DVKVTQSSRYLVKRTGEKVFLECVQDMDHENMFWYRQDPGLGLRLIYFSYDVKMKEKGDIPEGYSVSREKKERFSLILESASTNQTSMYLCASSLMTGRSPYEQYFGPGTRLTVT.

This sequence joins TRBV6-1 and TRBJ1-1; D unclear. CDR3 length: 13 amino acids. V shed 1 base and J shed 1 base, with 4 bases lying between them. Looked up from germline, CDR1 is MNHNS and CDR2 is SASEGT. The CDR3 loop is CASSEGRNTEAFF. The DNA of the CDR3 is TGTGCCAGCAGTGAAGGACGGAACACTGAAGCTTTCTTT.

This clone has a handful of counts. This rearrangement joins TRBV28 to TRBJ1-2; D remains unclear. Germline V lookup: CDR1 MDHEN, CDR2 SYDVKM. The V end lost 3 bases, the J end lost 5 bases, and 16 bases lay between the germline ends. This CDR3 contains 15 residues. Here the CDR3 DNA reads TGTGCCAGCAGTTTGTTTAGCAGTTCAAAATATGGCTACACCTTC. It translates to CASSLFSSSKYGYTF.

The chain links TRBV29-1 to TRBJ2-3; D perhaps matches TRBD1 (6 bases). This CDR3 comprises 14 residues. Trimming left V 7 bases short and J 1 base short, with 15 bases between. The V gene's germline CDR1 is SQVTM and CDR2 ANQGSEA. The CDR3 sequence is CSAKGAGGTDTQYF. CDR3 DNA sequence: TGCAGCGCTAAAGGGGCAGGGGGCACAGATACGCAGTATTTT.

V usage is TRBV15 and J usage is TRBJ2-1; TRBD2 matches at 7 bases. V lost 6 bases to trimming and J lost 1 base; unmatched junction nucleotides: 18. Germline V gene lookup returns CDR1 LNHNV and CDR2 YYDKDF (reference sequence). This CDR3 region has 19 residues. The CDR3 is CATSQEGRGRARSYNEQFF. The CDR3 region has the DNA TGTGCCACCAGTCAAGAAGGGAGGGGCCGAGCCAGGTCCTACAATGAGCAGTTCTTC.

This clone was found once. The rearrangement links TRBV6-5 to TRBJ1-2; 7 nucleotides match TRBD1. V trimming: 2 bases; J trimming: 4 bases; junction bases outside the gene matches: 10. This CDR3 is 16 amino acids long. CDR1 is MNHEY and CDR2 is SVGAGI in the germline V gene. Written as DNA, the CDR3 is TGTGCCAGCAGTTACCGAGACAGGGCAGACGTCTATGGCTACACCTTC. It translates to CASSYRDRADVYGYTF.

The chain uses TRBV18 and TRBJ2-6; 9 bases match TRBD1. Germline V gives CDR1 KGHSH, CDR2 LQKENI. This CDR3 has 18 amino acids. J was trimmed by 0 bases and V by 5 bases; bases with no gene match: 8. The CDR3 DNA is TGTGCCAGCTCAACGACACAGGGGGCCGTCTCTGGGGCCAACGTCCTGACTTTC. Encoded protein: CASSTTQGAVSGANVLTF.

The CDR3 reads CATSDRSNQPQHF. CDR3 coding DNA: TGTGCCACCTCGGACAGATCCAATCAGCCCCAGCATTTT. This chain connects TRBV15 to TRBJ1-5, with D perhaps TRBD1 (6 bases). Germline-derived CDR1 and CDR2 are LNHNV and YYDKDF (reference sequence). V was trimmed by 8 bases and J by 3 bases, leaving 11 bases between them. CDR3 length: 13 residues.

This chain uses TRBV11-2 with TRBJ2-7, with 8 bases identical to TRBD1. CDR3 size: 15 residues. Per the germline V gene, CDR1 is SGHAT and CDR2 is FQNNGV. V gave up 5 bases and J gave up 3 bases; unmatched junction bases: 9. The chain's CDR3 is CASSPYYGQGYEQYF. The CDR3, as DNA: TGTGCCAGCAGCCCGTACTATGGACAGGGCTACGAGCAGTACTTC.

The chain uses TRBV19 and TRBJ2-7; a weak D match, TRBD1 (6 bases). V gave up 3 bases and J gave up 4 bases, with 10 bases separating them. Per the germline V gene, CDR1 is LNHDA and CDR2 is SQIVND (reference sequence). This CDR3 comprises 13 residues. This CDR3 is CASSMGRGYEQYF. The CDR3 DNA follows: TGTGCCAGTAGTATGGGCAGGGGTTACGAGCAGTACTTC.

The chain carries TRBV12-5 and TRBJ1-5, with TRBD1 identical over 10 bases. The CDR3 totals 15 residues. J lost 1 base, V lost 7 bases, and 4 bases had no gene match. Germline V gives CDR1 LGHNT, CDR2 FRNRAP. The chain's CDR3 is CASARTGGSNQPQHF. The CDR3 nucleotides are TGTGCTAGTGCAAGGACAGGGGGGAGCAATCAGCCCCAGCATTTT.

This clone was counted a single time. This chain connects TRBV7-2 to TRBJ2-7; TRBD2 aligns across 8 bases. The CDR3 covers 14 residues. From germline, CDR1 is SGHTA and CDR2 FQGNSA. J lost 4 bases, V lost 5 bases, and 7 bases had no gene match. CDR3 amino acids: CASSTSGGPYEQYF. CDR3 in DNA: TGTGCCAGCAGCACCTCGGGGGGGCCTTACGAGCAGTACTTC.

The rearrangement links TRBV19 to TRBJ2-7, with 11 positions matching TRBD2. The CDR3 runs to 17 residues. In germline, CDR1 is LNHDA, CDR2 SQIVND (reference sequence). Trimming removed 1 base from V and 2 bases from J; junction bases left unmatched: 7. CDR3 in DNA: TGTGCCAGTAGTATAGCGACTAGCGGGGTCCAAGCCTACGAGCAGTACTTC. Translated: CASSIATSGVQAYEQYF.

The V and J genes are TRBV7-8 and TRBJ2-2; 9 bases are a match to TRBD1. The length of the CDR3 is 15 residues. Trimming at V came to 7 bases and at J to 5 bases, leaving 8 bases not matched to a gene. Per the germline V gene, CDR1 is SGHVS and CDR2 is FQNEAQ. CDR3 loop: CASNPRDRVTGELFF. The DNA of the CDR3 is TGTGCCAGCAACCCCAGGGACAGGGTTACCGGGGAGCTGTTTTTT.

This clone is medium-sized by share. The chain employs TRBV6-1 and TRBJ1-2; D remains unclear. The CDR3 covers 14 residues. Trimming pared 1 base from V and 3 bases from J, leaving 9 bases between. Germline assignment: CDR1 MNHNS and CDR2 SASEGT. CDR3 coding DNA: TGTGCCAGCAGTGAAGGGAGCACCTACTATGGCTACACCTTC. Encoded protein: CASSEGSTYYGYTF.

This chain links TRBV11-3 with TRBJ2-3, with D uncertain. Trimming stripped 0 bases from V and 1 base from J, with 2 bases between. The germline V gene encodes CDR1 SGHNT and CDR2 YENEEA. The CDR3 covers 13 residues. As DNA, the CDR3 is TGTGCCAGCAGCTTAGACGGCACAGATACGCAGTATTTT. Its protein is CASSLDGTDTQYF.

This chain connects TRBV5-4 to TRBJ1-1; a weak D match, TRBD1 (5 bases). In germline, CDR1 is SGHNT, CDR2 YYREEE (reference sequence). With 1 base removed from V and 4 bases from J, the gap between germline ends came to 11 bases. This CDR3 is 14 amino acids long. The CDR3 sequence: CASSLQGVGTEAFF. CDR3 bases: TGTGCCAGCAGCTTGCAGGGAGTCGGCACTGAAGCTTTCTTT. The variable domain in full, with the rest retrieved from reference TRBV5-4 and TRBJ1-1, is ETGVTQSPTHLIKTRGQQVTLRCSSQSGHNTVSWYQQALGQGPQFIFQYYREEENGRGNFPPRFSGLQFPNYSSELNVNALELDDSALYLCASSLQGVGTEAFFGQGTRLTVV.

The sample holds a few counts of this clone. The chain links TRBV5-4 to TRBJ2-7; D assignment may be TRBD1 or TRBD2 (5 bases each). The ends were cut back, 0 bases at V and 7 bases at J, with 17 bases in the middle. CDR1 and CDR2 from the germline V gene are SGHNT and YYREEE (reference sequence). CDR3 length equals 15 residues. CDR3 sequence: CASSLGAGTSVEQYF. CDR3 DNA: TGTGCCAGCAGCTTGGGGGCCGGGACGTCTGTGGAGCAGTACTTC.

This chain joins TRBV7-8 and TRBJ1-1; D might be TRBD1 (6 bases). The CDR3 has 15 residues. CDR1 is SGHVS, CDR2 FQNEAQ, per germline. V dropped 8 bases and J dropped 0 bases, with 16 bases sitting between them. The CDR3 nucleotides are TGTGCCAGCTTCCAGACAGGCCGATTGAACACTGAAGCTTTCTTT. Its protein product is CASFQTGRLNTEAFF.

This rearrangement joins TRBV11-2 to TRBJ1-3; 8 bases align to TRBD1. V trimming: 1 base; J trimming: 4 bases; junction bases outside the gene matches: 9. CDR1 and CDR2 (germline): SGHAT, FQNNGV. The CDR3 consists of 17 residues. Here the CDR3 reads CASSLVAGGASGNTIYF. DNA of the CDR3: TGTGCCAGCAGCTTAGTGGCAGGGGGCGCATCCGGAAACACCATATATTTT.

J is TRBJ2-3 and V is TRBV6-1, with D perhaps TRBD1 (6 bases). This CDR3 has 15 amino acids. CDR1 is MNHNS, CDR2 SASEGT, per germline. Trimming pared 5 bases from V and 0 bases from J, leaving 12 bases between. The CDR3 reads CASSPNRASTDTQYF. The DNA for the CDR3 is TGTGCCAGCAGTCCTAACAGGGCGAGCACAGATACGCAGTATTTT.

This clone turned up a few times. The genes are TRBV29-1 and TRBJ2-7; weak D call: TRBD1 (5 bases). This CDR3 is built from 12 residues. With 4 bases removed from V and 5 bases from J, the gap between germline ends came to 12 bases. The germline CDR1 and CDR2 sequences are SQVTM and ANQGSEA. The chain's CDR3 is CSVVQGGDEQYF. The DNA of the CDR3 is TGCAGCGTTGTCCAGGGTGGGGACGAGCAGTACTTC.

In this sample, this clone turned up once. This chain links TRBV4-3 with TRBJ2-7; TRBD1 might be the D (6 bases). The CDR3 covers 13 residues. Germline CDR1 and CDR2: LGHNA and YSLEER. V dropped 8 bases and J dropped 1 base, with 12 bases sitting between them. For the CDR3, the DNA is TGCGCCAGCTCTCCTAGGGGGTCCTACGAGCAGTACTTC. It specifies CASSPRGSYEQYF.